What follows are 30 T cell receptor beta chains derived from one specimen sequenced in a study of blood T cell repertoires in COVID-19. The assay was immunoSEQ multiplex PCR, and TCRdb's table has in-frame clones only and misses some. The table includes 200,000 or so clones, less than 90% detected once. Material for sequencing was PBMCs or T cells enriched from blood (not recorded which). Receptor source: a woman under 40 who had recovered from COVID-19.

The chain has TRBV27 and TRBJ2-3, with 9 bases fitting TRBD2. CDR3 length equals 18 residues. Germline CDR1 is MNHEY and CDR2 is SMNVEV (reference sequence). V dropped 3 bases and J dropped 0; count of bases not matched to a gene: 10. For the CDR3, the DNA is TGTGCCAGCAGTTTCCTCCAAAGCGGGGGGACTAGCACAGATACGCAGTATTTT. It specifies CASSFLQSGGTSTDTQYF.

The rearrangement joins TRBV10-3 to TRBJ1-3; D is uncertain. The CDR3 runs 16 residues. Deletions cut 3 bases from V and 4 bases from J, with 16 bases between. The germline gives CDR1 ENHRY, CDR2 SYGVKD. The CDR3 loop reads CAISDMGSPAGNTIYF. Written as DNA, the CDR3 is TGTGCCATCAGTGACATGGGCAGTCCCGCAGGAAACACCATATATTTT.

The chain carries TRBV7-2 and TRBJ2-3, with a tentative D call TRBD1 (5 bases). The CDR3 spans 14 residues. CDR1 and CDR2 (germline): SGHTA, FQGNSA. The germline V and J ends were trimmed by 1 base and 2 bases, with 7 bases remaining between them. CDR3 protein: CASSLGQLTDTQYF. The CDR3 DNA sequence: TGTGCCAGCAGCTTAGGACAGCTCACAGATACGCAGTATTTT.

This chain uses TRBV7-3 with TRBJ2-2, with D unresolved. Germline CDR1 SGHTA, CDR2 FQGTGA. CDR3 length equals 16 residues. V was trimmed by 2 bases and J by 0 bases, leaving 10 bases between them. CDR3 in amino acids: CASSLGPHSNTGELFF. As DNA, the CDR3 is TGTGCCAGCAGCTTAGGTCCCCACTCGAACACCGGGGAGCTGTTTTTT.

The genes are TRBV5-6 and TRBJ2-3; 7 nucleotides agree with TRBD1. J gave up 1 base and V 2 bases, and 4 bases lay outside the gene matches. This CDR3 spans 15 amino acids. Germline V lookup: CDR1 SGHDT, CDR2 YYEEEE. The CDR3: CASSFLQGRTDTQYF. CDR3 DNA: TGTGCCAGCAGCTTTTTACAGGGGCGCACAGATACGCAGTATTTT.

The chain carries TRBV7-2 and TRBJ2-3; 7 bases are a match to TRBD2. The V gene's germline CDR1 is SGHTA and CDR2 FQGNSA. Losses at the gene ends were 5 bases for V and 4 bases for J; bases not matched to a gene: 0. The CDR3 sequence is 12 residues long. The DNA of the CDR3 is TGTGCCAGCAGCGGACTAGCAGATACGCAGTATTTT. Encoded protein: CASSGLADTQYF.

This chain uses TRBV6-2 or TRBV6-3 with TRBJ2-1, with D perhaps matching TRBD1 (6 bases). V was clipped by 2 bases and J by 4 bases, with 12 bases between them. Germline V gene lookup returns CDR1 MNHEY and CDR2 SVGEGT. CDR3 length: 15 residues. The CDR3 is CASSYHSGQYNEQFF. For the CDR3, the DNA is TGTGCCAGCAGTTACCATTCTGGACAGTACAATGAGCAGTTCTTC.

The chain employs TRBV19 and TRBJ2-6; D gene uncertain. CDR1 is LNHDA, CDR2 SQIVND, per germline (reference sequence). Trimming pared 5 bases from V and 0 bases from J, leaving 5 bases between. The CDR3 is 14 residues long. CDR3 DNA sequence: TGTGCCAGTAGTGTCAACTCTGGGGCCAACGTCCTGACTTTC. As protein: CASSVNSGANVLTF.

The chain is built from TRBV6-6 and TRBJ2-4, with 12 bases lining up with TRBD1. V gave up 5 bases and J gave up 11 bases; unmatched junction bases: 10. CDR1 is MNHNY and CDR2 is SVGAGI in the germline V gene (reference sequence). This CDR3 comprises 15 residues. The CDR3 coding sequence is TGTGCCAGCAGTCTAGTAGGGGACAGGGGGCACCTTCAGTACTTC. It encodes CASSLVGDRGHLQYF.

The V and J genes are TRBV5-4 and TRBJ2-2, with TRBD1 matching 7 bases. Germline lookup yields CDR1 SGHNT and CDR2 YYREEE (reference sequence). This CDR3 is 15 amino acids long. The junction had 3 bases not matched to a gene; V was cut back by 4 bases and J by 0 bases. CDR3 region: CASSRGTANTGELFF. The CDR3 DNA reads TGTGCCAGCAGCCGTGGGACAGCGAACACCGGGGAGCTGTTTTTT.

J is TRBJ1-5 and V is TRBV3-1 (or the pseudogene TRBV3-2), with D unresolved. CDR1 is LGHDT, CDR2 YNNKEL, per germline (reference sequence). V was pared by 11 bases and J by 4 bases, with 9 bases between. CDR3 length equals 11 residues. CDR3 sequence: CAVGANQPQHF. CDR3 in DNA: TGTGCCGTCGGAGCTAATCAGCCCCAGCATTTT.

This sequence joins TRBV9 and TRBJ2-2, with TRBD1 matching 7 bases. V shed 3 bases, J shed 9 bases, and the junction held 2 bases outside the gene matches. Germline V CDR1 and CDR2: SGDLS, YYNGEE. CDR3 length equals 12 residues. The CDR3 sequence is CASSEQGRELFF. The CDR3 bases are TGTGCCAGCAGCGAACAGGGGAGGGAGCTGTTTTTT.

The rearrangement links TRBV9 to TRBJ1-1, with a weak D call TRBD1 (6 bases). The CDR3 covers 14 residues. CDR1 is SGDLS and CDR2 is YYNGEE in the germline V gene. The V end was cut by 0 bases, the J end by 4 bases, with 10 bases between. CDR3 nucleotides: TGTGCCAGCAGCGTAGCAGGGGCGGGCACTGAAGCTTTCTTT. This sequence encodes CASSVAGAGTEAFF.

Note on this clone: Mismatch with germline at one junction end may stem from a read error. V usage is TRBV7-7 and J usage is TRBJ1-4, with 11 bases that match TRBD1. The CDR3 has 15 residues. CDR1 SSHAT and CDR2 FNYEAQ come from the germline V gene (reference sequence). CDR3 protein: CASSYGQGADEKLFF. CDR3 nucleotide sequence: TGTGCTAGCAGCTACGGACAGGGGGCGGATGAAAAACTGTTTTTT. The whole variable domain, remainder taken from reference TRBV7-7 and TRBJ1-4, is GAGVSQSPRYKVTKRGQDVTLRCDPISSHATLYWYQQALGQGPEFLTYFNYEAQPDKSGLPSDRFSAERPEGSISTLTIQRTEQRDSAMYRCASSYGQGADEKLFFGSGTQLSVL.

This chain uses TRBV28 with TRBJ1-1, with a weak D call TRBD1 (5 bases). V lost 5 bases to trimming and J lost 4 bases, with 20 bases between them. The length of the CDR3 is 16 residues. CDR1 is MDHEN, CDR2 SYDVKM, per germline. The CDR3 region is CASSPGATASITEAFF. DNA of the CDR3: TGTGCCAGCAGTCCTGGGGCAACCGCGTCTATCACTGAAGCTTTCTTT.

The chain recombines TRBV7-2 with TRBJ2-7; possible D gene TRBD2, 6 bases. V was clipped by 1 base and J by 7 bases, with 17 bases between them. There are 15 residues in the CDR3. Germline V gene data show CDR1 as SGHTA and CDR2 as FQGNSA. The CDR3: CASSLVGTVGLEQYF. DNA of the CDR3: TGTGCCAGCAGCTTAGTCGGGACTGTGGGACTTGAGCAGTACTTC.

The chain is built from TRBV4-3 and TRBJ2-2; no reliable D call. This CDR3 spans 14 amino acids. Trimming left V 8 bases short and J 3 bases short, with 13 bases between. Germline lookup yields CDR1 LGHNA and CDR2 YSLEER. Here the CDR3 reads CASLNPTDTGELFF. CDR3 DNA sequence: TGCGCCAGCCTTAACCCTACGGACACCGGGGAGCTGTTTTTT.

The gene calls are TRBV4-3 and TRBJ2-6; 7 bases align to TRBD1. Germline values: CDR1 LGHNA, CDR2 YSLEER. V lost 1 base to trimming and J lost 0 bases; unmatched junction nucleotides: 0. CDR3 length equals 16 residues. The CDR3 DNA reads as TGCGCCAGCAGCCAAGGGGACAGCTCTGGGGCCAACGTCCTGACTTTC. It is translated as CASSQGDSSGANVLTF.

The V and J genes are TRBV24-1 and TRBJ1-2, with 8 bases aligning to TRBD1. J lost 7 bases, V lost 6 bases, and 6 bases had no gene match. CDR3 length: 13 residues. Germline V CDR1 and CDR2: KGHDR, SFDVKD. The CDR3 DNA follows: TGTGCCACCAGTCGGTCAGGGGGCGGTGGCTACACCTTC. It translates to CATSRSGGGGYTF.

This chain uses TRBV15 with TRBJ1-1; D gene ambiguous. V lost 5 bases and J lost 4, with 11 bases in between. Germline assignment: CDR1 LNHNV and CDR2 YYDKDF (reference sequence). The CDR3 runs 13 residues. As DNA, the CDR3 is TGTGCCACCAGCTTCGGAGGATCCACTGAAGCTTTCTTT. Encoded protein: CATSFGGSTEAFF.

The V and J genes are TRBV18 and TRBJ2-5; no clear D gene. The V end lost 0 bases, the J end lost 0 bases, and 11 bases lay between the germline ends. The CDR3 has 16 residues. Germline CDR1 is KGHSH and CDR2 is LQKENI. CDR3: CASSPPRLDYQETQYF. The CDR3 DNA reads as TGTGCCAGCTCACCACCAAGGCTAGACTACCAAGAGACCCAGTACTTC. The whole variable domain, remainder taken from reference TRBV18 and TRBJ2-5, is NAGVMQNPRHLVRRRGQEARLRCSPMKGHSHVYWYRQLPEEGLKFMVYLQKENIIDESGMPKERFSAEFPKEGPSILRIQQVVRGDSAAYFCASSPPRLDYQETQYFGPGTRLLVL.

The chain is built from TRBV10-3 and TRBJ1-1, with D possibly TRBD1 on 5 matching bases. Germline V CDR1 and CDR2: ENHRY, SYGVKD. V lost 4 bases and J 3 bases, leaving 9 bases between the germline ends. This CDR3 has 13 residues. As DNA, the CDR3 is TGTGCCATCAGTGGACAGCCGCACACTGAAGCTTTCTTT. Protein: CAISGQPHTEAFF.

This clone was observed a few times. The rearrangement links TRBV6-5 to TRBJ2-7; possible D gene TRBD2, 6 bases. This CDR3 contains 14 residues. Trimming pared 6 bases from V and 2 bases from J, leaving 14 bases between. CDR1 is MNHEY, CDR2 SVGAGI, per germline. This CDR3 reads CASSPQEGPYEQYF. CDR3 nucleotide sequence: TGTGCCAGCAGCCCCCAGGAGGGTCCCTACGAGCAGTACTTC.

This clone was observed a handful of times. This chain links TRBV25-1 with TRBJ1-2; 11 bases line up with TRBD1. Looked up from germline, CDR1 is MGHDK and CDR2 is SYGVNS. This CDR3 region has 15 residues. V lost 1 base and J lost 4; bases outside the gene matches: 2. This CDR3 is CASSEWTGGAYGYTF. The DNA for the CDR3 is TGTGCCAGCAGTGAATGGACAGGGGGCGCCTATGGCTACACCTTC.

The CDR3 nucleotides are TGTGCCGTCGACAGAAGCTCCTACGAGCAGTACTTC. Translation gives CAVDRSSYEQYF. V usage is TRBV6-5 and J usage is TRBJ2-7; the D gene is possibly TRBD1 (5 bases). The CDR3 contains 12 residues. Germline CDR1 MNHEY, CDR2 SVGAGI. The V gene lost 11 bases and the J gene lost 0 bases, with 11 bases spanning the gap.

V is TRBV10-3 and J is TRBJ2-3, with D perhaps TRBD1 (5 bases). CDR3 size: 13 residues. The germline V gene has CDR1 ENHRY and CDR2 SYGVKD. Trimming stripped 6 bases from V and 2 bases from J, with 9 bases between. CDR3 sequence (DNA): TGTGCCATCAGGACAGACATCACAGATACGCAGTATTTT. The encoded protein is CAIRTDITDTQYF.

The chain is built from TRBV3-1 (or the pseudogene TRBV3-2) and TRBJ1-4, with D uncertain. The V end lost 1 base, the J end lost 4 bases, and 10 bases lay between the germline ends. This CDR3 contains 15 residues. The germline CDR1 and CDR2 sequences are LGHDT and YNNKEL (reference sequence). This chain's CDR3 is CASSQVYGRNEKLFF. The CDR3 DNA reads TGTGCCAGCAGCCAAGTTTATGGGCGTAATGAAAAACTGTTTTTT.

The chain is built from TRBV9 and TRBJ2-3; 10 bases align to TRBD1. CDR3 size: 15 residues. CDR1 is SGDLS, CDR2 YYNGEE, per germline. V dropped 4 bases and J dropped 5; count of bases not matched to a gene: 7. For the CDR3, the DNA is TGTGCCAGCAGCATGGACAGGGGGGTTGGAGATACGCAGTATTTT. It specifies CASSMDRGVGDTQYF.

This sequence joins TRBV5-4 and TRBJ2-7; 12 bases agree with TRBD2. The CDR3 is made up of 15 amino acids. Germline V gene lookup returns CDR1 SGHNT and CDR2 YYREEE (reference sequence). Unmatched junction bases numbered 7, after V lost 5 bases and J lost 4 bases. CDR3: CASSYTSGGTYEQYF. The CDR3 DNA follows: TGTGCCAGCAGTTATACTAGCGGGGGGACGTACGAGCAGTACTTC.

The chain employs TRBV7-9 and TRBJ2-1; no clear D gene. With 0 bases removed from V and 7 bases from J, the gap between germline ends came to 10 bases. The CDR3 length is 14 residues. Germline lookup yields CDR1 SEHNR and CDR2 FQNEAQ (reference sequence). This CDR3 is CASSLALSSNEQFF. The CDR3 nucleotides read TGTGCCAGCAGCTTAGCCCTTTCTTCGAATGAGCAGTTCTTC.